This T cell receptor (beta chain) emerged from a study of technical replicates of blood from four donors. CDR1 MNHEY and CDR2 SVGAGI come from the germline V gene. The CDR3 sequence is 12 residues long. About this clone itself: The junction does not match germline at one end; this may be a read error.

Using immunoSEQ multiplex PCR, the repertoire was profiled, and TCRdb retains in-frame clones only, with some absent. The sample lists 75,000 or so clones; about 92% were seen once. The sample was T cells isolated from PBMCs. The sequence was obtained from a human donor in good health. The V and J genes are TRBV6-5 and TRBJ2-7; 9 bases agree with TRBD2. CDR3 coding DNA: TGTGCCAGCAGTCGCGGGGGGGACCGCATCCACTTC. Translating gives CASSRGGDRIHF.